Listed below are T cell receptor beta chains from one sample, sequenced in a study of blood T cells in healthy people across ages. From the 5' RACE reads, TCRdb called clonotypes with MiXCR, one entry per CDR3 protein. The sample carries 850,000 to 1,100,000 distinct CDR3 sequences, 30% to 40% recorded once. What was sequenced was blood. These receptors all stem from a man aged 18 to 30 in good health. The CDR3 runs from the conserved cysteine through the conserved F or W. The D gene is left open where the match is weak. Size is omitted from some rows. Given values are once, few, many or a class for expanded clones.

D gene,V gene,J gene,clone size,CDR3 DNA,CDR3 protein
NA,TRBV10-3,TRBJ1-2,many,TGTGCCATCACTCAGAGGCCCCCGGGGGAAGGCTACACCTTC,CAITQRPPGEGYTF
TRBD2,TRBV20-1,TRBJ2-3,NA,TGCAGTGCGCCGGGACTAGCGGGGGGGAGCACAGATACGCAGTATTTT,CSAPGLAGGSTDTQYF
NA,TRBV4-3,TRBJ1-4,NA,TGCGCCAGCAGCCAAGAGGGCTCAACTAATGAAAAACTGTTTTTT,CASSQEGSTNEKLFF
TRBD2,TRBV10-3,TRBJ2-1,NA,TGTGCCATCAGTGAGTCGGTCAGGGCGGGGGATGAGCAGTTCTTC,CAISESVRAGDEQFF
NA,TRBV27,TRBJ1-1,NA,TGTGCCAGCAGTCCCCTCAGGGTGCAGAACACTGAAGCTTTCTTT,CASSPLRVQNTEAFF
NA,TRBV25-1,TRBJ2-4,many,TGTGCCAGCAGTGAGGAGGGGTTAGCCAAAAACATTCAGTACTTC,CASSEEGLAKNIQYF
NA,TRBV6-2/TRBV6-3,TRBJ2-2,NA,TGTGCCAGCAGTCCTCACTCGGCGGCGCAGGGCGGGGAGCTGTTTTTT,CASSPHSAAQGGELFF
NA,TRBV18,TRBJ2-7,NA,TGTGCCAGCTCCCCAACTACCTACGACGAGCAGTACTTC,CASSPTTYDEQYF
NA,TRBV7-2,TRBJ2-7,once,TGTGCCAGCAGCTTAGCTGACGGATCATCCTCCTACAATGAGCAGTACTTC,CASSLADGSSSYNEQYF
NA,TRBV27,TRBJ2-7,few,TGTGCCAGCACCCTTACTTCCGTCGAGCAGTACTTC,CASTLTSVEQYF
NA,TRBV12-3/TRBV12-4,TRBJ2-7,NA,TGTGCCAGCAGTTCCCCCGGGGCCTACGAGCAGTACTTC,CASSSPGAYEQYF
NA,TRBV12-3/TRBV12-4,TRBJ1-6,NA,TGTGCCAGCACCGGGAGTCGAAATTCACCCCTCCACTTT,CASTGSRNSPLHF
NA,TRBV27,TRBJ2-5,NA,TGTGCCAGCAGCATGACAGGGCGGGGTACTGGTGAGCAGTACTTC,CASSMTGRGTGEQYF
TRBD1,TRBV7-9,TRBJ1-2,NA,TGTGCCAGCAACTTATCGGACAGGGAGTTGGACTATGGCTACACCTTC,CASNLSDRELDYGYTF
TRBD2,TRBV10-3,TRBJ2-3,NA,TGTGCCATCAGTGAGGCTAGCGGGGGTGGTACAGATACGCAGTATTTT,CAISEASGGGTDTQYF
TRBD1,TRBV6-1,TRBJ1-2,NA,TGTGCCAGCAGTGCGGGACAGGGGAGATCCTATGGCTACACCTTC,CASSAGQGRSYGYTF
NA,TRBV4-2,TRBJ2-5,NA,TGTGCCAGCAGCCCTCGCCCTAGCGAACAAGAGACCCAGTACTTC,CASSPRPSEQETQYF
NA,TRBV4-3,TRBJ2-1,NA,TGCGCCAGCAGCCAAGACTCTGGCGGGGGCCCCAACAATGAGCAGTTCTTC,CASSQDSGGGPNNEQFF
NA,TRBV9,TRBJ2-2,NA,TGTGCCAGCAGCGTCGATTCCCTTCCCGGGGAGCTGTTTTTT,CASSVDSLPGELFF
TRBD1,TRBV6-6,TRBJ2-2,few,TGTGCCAGCAGGACAGGGGGAATCGGGGAGCTGTTTTTT,CASRTGGIGELFF
NA,TRBV5-1,TRBJ1-1,NA,TGCGCCAGCAGAGAGGGAAGCACTGAAGCTTTCTTT,CASREGSTEAFF